A single sample gave rise to the 18 T cell receptor beta chains below, sequenced in a study of OX40 agonist ivuxolimab in advanced cancers. Here immunoSEQ multiplex PCR was the method, and the copy in TCRdb shows in-frame clones only, minus some. The table records about 77,000 clones, around 94% of them present only once. The sample here was CD4+ or CD8+ T cells sorted from blood, taken in a trial of the OX40 agonist ivuxolimab. These TCRs come from an adult with an advanced solid tumor such as melanoma, head and neck, liver or kidney cancer.

This chain connects TRBV7-9 to TRBJ2-7; D gene ambiguous. Germline V gene sequence: CDR1 SEHNR, CDR2 FQNEAQ (reference sequence). The germline V and J ends were trimmed by 5 bases and 4 bases, with 9 bases remaining between them. The CDR3 extends over 12 amino acids. The CDR3 is CASSTDPYEQYF. DNA of the CDR3: TGTGCCAGCAGCACCGACCCTTACGAGCAGTACTTC.

This sequence joins TRBV7-9 and TRBJ2-7; weak D call: TRBD1 (6 bases). CDR3 length: 15 amino acids. Germline V gene lookup returns CDR1 SEHNR and CDR2 FQNEAQ (reference sequence). The V end lost 5 bases, the J end lost 3 bases, and 17 bases lay between the germline ends. CDR3 in DNA: TGTGCCAGCAGCGCCCAGACAGGACTTCACTACGAGCAGTACTTC. Translation: CASSAQTGLHYEQYF.

The V call is TRBV19, the J call TRBJ2-1; the D call may be TRBD1 or TRBD2 (5 bases each). Trimming left V 0 bases short and J 1 base short, with 7 bases between. Germline V gene data show CDR1 as LNHDA and CDR2 as SQIVND (reference sequence). This CDR3 region has 15 residues. DNA for the CDR3: TGTGCCAGTAGTATAGAGGGGGTTTCCTACAATGAGCAGTTCTTC. Amino acids: CASSIEGVSYNEQFF.

V is TRBV6-6 and J is TRBJ2-2, with D hard to call. The V and J ends lost 2 bases and 7 bases respectively, with 8 bases between them. The CDR3 sequence is 13 residues long. Germline-derived CDR1 and CDR2 are MNHNY and SVGAGI (reference sequence). The CDR3 nucleotides read TGTGCCAGCAGTTACGTCGATTACGGGGAGCTGTTTTTT. This gives the protein CASSYVDYGELFF.

The chain links TRBV9 to TRBJ2-3, with D tentatively TRBD2 (6 bases). The CDR3 runs to 17 residues. Trimming took 0 bases from V and 3 from J, leaving 17 bases between them. Germline lookup yields CDR1 SGDLS and CDR2 YYNGEE. CDR3 amino acids: CASSVGLRGPETDTQYF. The CDR3 nucleotides read TGTGCCAGCAGCGTAGGGTTGCGGGGCCCCGAAACAGATACGCAGTATTTT.

This rearrangement joins TRBV9 to TRBJ2-1; 10 positions match TRBD2. With V trimmed by 0 bases and J by 8 bases, 14 bases remained unmatched. Germline-derived CDR1 and CDR2 are SGDLS and YYNGEE. This CDR3 region has 18 residues. For the CDR3, the DNA is TGTGCCAGCAGCGTAGTTGATGGTAGCGGGGGGCCGCCCCATGAGCAGTTCTTC. The encoded protein is CASSVVDGSGGPPHEQFF.

The gene calls are TRBV27 and TRBJ2-7; D remains unclear. The germline V gene encodes CDR1 MNHEY and CDR2 SMNVEV (reference sequence). With 3 bases removed from V and 1 base from J, the gap between germline ends came to 13 bases. This CDR3 is built from 15 residues. CDR3 sequence (DNA): TGTGCCAGCAGTTTCAGCAGACGAGGATCCTACGAGCAGTACTTC. It is translated as CASSFSRRGSYEQYF.

This chain uses TRBV10-3 with TRBJ2-1, with TRBD2 identical over 11 bases. Germline-derived CDR1 and CDR2 are ENHRY and SYGVKD. The CDR3 contains 13 residues. The ends lost 10 bases at V and 6 bases at J; junction bases unmatched: 5. The CDR3 spells CASWTSGSNEQFF. CDR3 DNA: TGTGCCAGCTGGACTAGCGGGTCCAATGAGCAGTTCTTC.

This chain joins TRBV9 and TRBJ2-3; 7 nucleotides line up with TRBD2. The CDR3 runs 19 residues. The V gene end was trimmed by 3 bases and the J gene end by 0 bases; junction bases not matched to a gene: 16. Germline assignment: CDR1 SGDLS and CDR2 YYNGEE. CDR3 sequence: CASSAPAGETRSSTDTQYF. CDR3 coding DNA: TGTGCCAGCAGCGCGCCTGCGGGGGAAACCCGTTCAAGCACAGATACGCAGTATTTT.

The chain uses TRBV28 and TRBJ2-3; 8 positions match TRBD2. Per germline, CDR1 MDHEN and CDR2 SYDVKM. V trimming: 6 bases; J trimming: 4 bases; junction bases outside the gene matches: 15. The length of the CDR3 is 17 residues. The CDR3 sequence is CASRPGLGGEGSDTQYF. CDR3 bases: TGTGCCAGCAGGCCGGGACTAGGGGGAGAGGGATCAGATACGCAGTATTTT.

This chain uses TRBV2 with TRBJ2-7, with D maybe TRBD1 (6 bases). Germline-derived CDR1 and CDR2 are SNHLY and FYNNEI. This CDR3 has 13 residues. Trimming shortened V by 8 bases and J by 5 bases, and 16 bases separated the two germline ends. This CDR3 is CASQGWRSNEQYF. DNA for the CDR3: TGTGCCAGCCAGGGGTGGAGATCGAACGAGCAGTACTTC.

This chain joins TRBV28 and TRBJ1-1, with D unresolved. This CDR3 contains 14 residues. Per germline, CDR1 MDHEN and CDR2 SYDVKM. V was shortened by 6 bases and J by 1 base, with 12 bases between the two germline ends. CDR3 sequence reads: CASSETGPNTEAFF. The CDR3 nucleotides are TGTGCCAGCAGCGAAACCGGGCCGAACACTGAAGCTTTCTTT.

The rearrangement uses TRBV6-5 and TRBJ1-1, with 9 bases fitting TRBD1. V was clipped by 6 bases and J by 3 bases; unmatched bases: 5. This CDR3 has 14 residues. Germline V gene sequence: CDR1 MNHEY, CDR2 SVGAGI. CDR3 residues: CASRRQGVYTEAFF. The DNA of the CDR3 is TGTGCCAGCAGAAGACAGGGGGTGTACACTGAAGCTTTCTTT.

The chain joins TRBV7-9 to TRBJ2-7, with D maybe TRBD2 (5 bases). CDR3 length: 15 amino acids. The germline V and J ends were trimmed by 0 bases and 5 bases, with 14 bases remaining between them. The V gene's germline CDR1 is SEHNR and CDR2 FQNEAQ (reference sequence). This CDR3 reads CASSLARGSEDEQYF. The CDR3 nucleotides read TGTGCCAGCAGCTTAGCCCGTGGGAGCGAGGACGAGCAGTACTTC.

The rearrangement uses TRBV19 and TRBJ2-7; 8 bases fit TRBD2. After removal of 2 bases from V and 2 bases from J, the junction contained 11 bases not matched to a gene. This CDR3 is built from 17 residues. The germline V gene has CDR1 LNHDA and CDR2 SQIVND (reference sequence). The CDR3 spells CASSIRGLREATYEQYF. As DNA, the CDR3 is TGTGCCAGTAGTATAAGGGGGTTGCGGGAGGCCACCTACGAGCAGTACTTC. Combining the CDR3 with reference TRBV19 and TRBJ2-7 gives the whole variable domain DGGITQSPKYLFRKEGQNVTLSCEQNLNHDAMYWYRQDPGQGLRLIYYSQIVNDFQKGDIAEGYSVSREKKESFPLTVTSAQKNPTAFYLCASSIRGLREATYEQYFGPGTRLTVT.

The chain is built from TRBV6-1 and TRBJ1-4; D unclear. This CDR3 contains 15 residues. Trimming took off 0 bases at V and 4 bases at J, with 9 bases between the two ends. Germline V lookup: CDR1 MNHNS, CDR2 SASEGT. The CDR3 nucleotides are TGTGCCAGCAGTGAAGCGCCGGGGAATAATGAAAAACTGTTTTTT. This sequence encodes CASSEAPGNNEKLFF.

J is TRBJ2-6 and V is TRBV7-3; D may be TRBD1 (5 bases). The V end was cut by 1 base, the J end by 0 bases, with 16 bases between. CDR3 length equals 19 residues. Germline V gene sequence: CDR1 SGHTA, CDR2 FQGTGA. The CDR3: CASSLSGAAYASGANVLTF. DNA for the CDR3: TGTGCCAGCAGCTTAAGTGGGGCAGCGTATGCCTCTGGGGCCAACGTCCTGACTTTC.

Remarks on this clone: One end of the junction does not line up with germline, which may come from a read error. The rearrangement links TRBV10-3 to TRBJ2-7, with 7 nucleotides matching TRBD2. Germline CDR1 is ENHRY and CDR2 is SYGVKD. This CDR3 has 12 residues. The CDR3 loop is CAISEAGYGQYF. As DNA, the CDR3 is TGTGCCATCAGTGAAGCGGGATACGGGCAGTACTTC.